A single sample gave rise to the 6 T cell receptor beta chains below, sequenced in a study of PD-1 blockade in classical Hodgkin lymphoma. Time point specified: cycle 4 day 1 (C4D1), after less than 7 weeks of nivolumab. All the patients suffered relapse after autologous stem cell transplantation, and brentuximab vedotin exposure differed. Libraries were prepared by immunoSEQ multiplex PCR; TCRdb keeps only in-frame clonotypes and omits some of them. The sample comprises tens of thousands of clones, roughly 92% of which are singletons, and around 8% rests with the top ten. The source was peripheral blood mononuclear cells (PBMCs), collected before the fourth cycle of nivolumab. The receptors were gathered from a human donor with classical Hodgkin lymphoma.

In DNA, the CDR3 is TGTGCCACCTCTGGGAGTGGACGAGGCTATGGCTACACCTTC. Protein product: CATSGSGRGYGYTF. This chain connects TRBV27 to TRBJ1-2; no clear D gene. The germline gives CDR1 MNHEY, CDR2 SMNVEV (reference sequence). V lost 10 bases to trimming and J lost 4 bases, with 19 bases between them. This CDR3 region has 14 residues.

The CDR3 DNA follows: TGTGCCAGCAGCGGAACAGCCGACCAAGAGACCCAGTACTTC. Amino acids: CASSGTADQETQYF. V gene TRBV6-5 combines with J gene TRBJ2-5; D unclear. Germline CDR1 is MNHEY and CDR2 is SVGAGI. V lost 6 bases, J lost 0 bases, and 11 bases lay in between. CDR3 length: 14 amino acids.

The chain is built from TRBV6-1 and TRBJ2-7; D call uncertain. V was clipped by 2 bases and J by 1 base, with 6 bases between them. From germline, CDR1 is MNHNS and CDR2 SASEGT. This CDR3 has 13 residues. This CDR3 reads CASSEQESYEQYF. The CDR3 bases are TGTGCCAGCAGTGAACAGGAGTCCTACGAGCAGTACTTC.

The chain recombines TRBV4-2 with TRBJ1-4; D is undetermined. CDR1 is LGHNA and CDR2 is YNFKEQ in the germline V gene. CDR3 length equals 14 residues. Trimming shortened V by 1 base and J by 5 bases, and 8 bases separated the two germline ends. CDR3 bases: TGTGCCAGCAGCCAAGCGGCAGAAAATGAAAAACTGTTTTTT. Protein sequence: CASSQAAENEKLFF.

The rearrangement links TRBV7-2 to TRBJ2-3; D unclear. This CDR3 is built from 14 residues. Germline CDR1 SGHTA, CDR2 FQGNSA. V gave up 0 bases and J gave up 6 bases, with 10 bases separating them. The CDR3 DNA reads TGTGCCAGCAGCTTAGCGCCCGTGGGGGATACGCAGTATTTT. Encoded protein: CASSLAPVGDTQYF.

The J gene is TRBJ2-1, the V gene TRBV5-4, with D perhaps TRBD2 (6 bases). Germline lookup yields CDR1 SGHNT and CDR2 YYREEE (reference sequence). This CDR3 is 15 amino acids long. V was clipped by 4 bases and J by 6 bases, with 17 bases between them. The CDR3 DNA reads TGTGCCAGCAGCGGGGGGACTGAGCCCGTCAATGAGCAGTTCTTC. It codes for CASSGGTEPVNEQFF.